This TCR beta chain was sequenced in a study of T cells in Graves' hyperthyroidism and ophthalmopathy. TCR beta CDR3 region amplification was performed from RNA transcripts. The HTBI set primed first-round TCR CDR3 RT-PCR. TCRdb reanalysed the multiplex PCR reads using MiXCR and keeps one entry per CDR3 protein. The sample contains hundreds of thousands of distinct CDR3 sequences, 46% of which appear only once. There are 14 residues in the CDR3. Germline-derived CDR1 and CDR2 are MGHDK and SYGVNS. The V end was cut by 6 bases, the J end by 5 bases, with 16 bases between. Pregnant or lactating patients were excluded, as were those with uncontrolled infection or other autoimmune disease. In making diagnoses, clinical symptoms, serum thyroxine and TRAb, thyroid ultrasound and orbital computed tomography were all used.

V gene TRBV25-1 combines with J gene TRBJ1-2; D gene ambiguous. What was sequenced was peripheral blood or thyroid tissue (not recorded which). The TCR originated in a woman under 30 with Graves' hyperthyroidism. For the CDR3, the DNA is TGTGCCAGCAGAGTCCTCAAGGAGCCTTATGGCTACACCTTC. It codes for CASRVLKEPYGYTF.